The source of this TCR beta chain is a study of CD8 T cells in Susac syndrome. Whole-study findings and limits: As acknowledged by the study, its TCR sequencing and HLA analysis included a relatively small number of individuals.

Germline V CDR1 and CDR2: SGHTA, FQGNSA. This CDR3 comprises 12 residues. The ends were cut back, 2 bases at V and 4 bases at J, with 3 bases in the middle. A quantity of roughly 0.5 to 1 ug RNA underwent reverse transcription using random hexamers. An immunoSEQ multiplex PCR amplified TCR beta CDR3 over 54 Vbeta and 13 Jbeta. TCRdb re-derived calls from the immunoSEQ multiplex PCR reads in MiXCR, one entry per CDR3 protein. There are 180,000 or so distinct CDR3 sequences in the sample; around 95% occur only once, and around 0.1% lies in the top ten. Blood CD8+ and CD4+ T cells underwent high-throughput TCR beta sequencing. FACS enriched CD8+ TEMRA cells, while bulk CD8+ and CD4+ were negatively isolated. Regarding this clonotype: Its target is unknown.

The sequence was obtained from a human donor in good health. This chain connects TRBV7-2 to TRBJ1-5; no reliable D call. Material: CD4+ T cells from PBMCs. As DNA, the CDR3 is TGTGCCAGCAGCTTATGGAATCAGCCCCAGCATTTT. Amino acids: CASSLWNQPQHF.